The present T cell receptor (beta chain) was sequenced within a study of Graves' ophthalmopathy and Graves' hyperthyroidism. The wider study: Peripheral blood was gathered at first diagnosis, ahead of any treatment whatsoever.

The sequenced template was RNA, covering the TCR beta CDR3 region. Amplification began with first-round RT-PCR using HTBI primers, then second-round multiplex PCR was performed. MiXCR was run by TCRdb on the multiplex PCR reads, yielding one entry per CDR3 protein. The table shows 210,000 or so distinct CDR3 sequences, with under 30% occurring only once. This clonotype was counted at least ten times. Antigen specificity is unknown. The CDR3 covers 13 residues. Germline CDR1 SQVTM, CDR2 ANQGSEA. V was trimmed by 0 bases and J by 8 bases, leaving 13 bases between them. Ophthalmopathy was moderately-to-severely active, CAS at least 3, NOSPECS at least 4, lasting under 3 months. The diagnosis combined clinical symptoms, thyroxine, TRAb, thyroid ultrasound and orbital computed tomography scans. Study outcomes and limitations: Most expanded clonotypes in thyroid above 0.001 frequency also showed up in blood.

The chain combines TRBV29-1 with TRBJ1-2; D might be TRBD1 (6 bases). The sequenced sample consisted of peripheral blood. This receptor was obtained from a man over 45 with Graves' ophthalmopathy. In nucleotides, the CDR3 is TGCAGCGTTGAAGAACCAGGGGTTACGGGCTACACCTTC. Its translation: CSVEEPGVTGYTF.